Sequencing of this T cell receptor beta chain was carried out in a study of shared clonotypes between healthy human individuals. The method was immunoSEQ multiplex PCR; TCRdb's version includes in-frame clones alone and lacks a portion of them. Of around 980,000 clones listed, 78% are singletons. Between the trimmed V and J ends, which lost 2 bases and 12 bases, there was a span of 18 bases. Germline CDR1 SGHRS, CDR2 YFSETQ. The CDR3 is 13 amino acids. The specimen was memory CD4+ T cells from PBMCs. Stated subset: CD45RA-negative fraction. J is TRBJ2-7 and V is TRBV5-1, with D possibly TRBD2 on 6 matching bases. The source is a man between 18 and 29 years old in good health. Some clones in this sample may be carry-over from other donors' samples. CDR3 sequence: CASSFTGDNVAYF. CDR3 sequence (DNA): TGCGCCAGCAGCTTTACGGGAGATAATGTTGCGTACTTC.